The clone carrying this T cell receptor (beta chain) was detected ten times or more. Its cognate antigen is unknown. Study outcomes and limitations: The TCR gene usage of tumor memory CD4+ T cells clustered together with blood and lymph node memory CD4+ cells and with lymph node naive CD4+ cells.

Full-length variable regions came from constant-region reverse primers plus semi-nested Nested Universal Primer A PCR. MiXCR was run by TCRdb on the 5' RACE reads, yielding one entry per CDR3 protein. The table records roughly 60,000 distinct CDR3 sequences, about 26% of them present only once. Cells sorted as Tregs were CD4+, CD25+ and CD127-/low. Sequenced material: tumor-infiltrating Tregs sorted from the breast tumor. This receptor was obtained from a female donor with breast cancer.

The CDR3 DNA reads as TGTGCCAGCAGGGGACTAGCGGTCGCAGATACGCAGTATTTT. This translates into CASRGLAVADTQYF. The V and J genes are TRBV7-2 and TRBJ2-3; 11 nucleotides line up with TRBD2. Germline-derived CDR1 and CDR2 are SGHTA and FQGNSA. J lost 4 bases, V lost 6 bases, and 3 bases had no gene match. The CDR3 spans 14 residues.